Below, 16 T cell receptor beta chains from the same sample are listed, as sequenced in a study of T cells in localized non-small cell lung cancer. Using immunoSEQ multiplex PCR, the repertoire was profiled, and TCRdb retains in-frame clones only, with some absent. The sample records roughly 28,000 clones, about 81% being singletons. This specimen was peripheral blood, taken before any cancer treatment. The receptors here all came from a woman aged 35-70 years with stage I lung adenocarcinoma.

The gene calls are TRBV19 and TRBJ2-1, with TRBD2 matching over 12 bases. The CDR3 loop spans 20 amino acids. CDR1 is LNHDA, CDR2 SQIVND, per germline (reference sequence). The trim removed 4 bases at V and 0 bases at J, leaving 13 bases unmatched. The CDR3 nucleotides read TGTGCCAGTAGTACCGGACTAGCGGGATCAACGAAAAGCTCCTACAATGAGCAGTTCTTC. This encodes CASSTGLAGSTKSSYNEQFF.

This clone was counted a few times. The rearrangement uses TRBV4-2 and TRBJ2-3; D perhaps matches TRBD1 (5 bases). The CDR3 spans 16 residues. Looked up from germline, CDR1 is LGHNA and CDR2 is YNFKEQ. Trimming left V 0 bases short and J 1 base short, with 11 bases between. The chain's CDR3 is CASSQDEDTGTDTQYF. For the CDR3, the DNA is TGTGCCAGCAGCCAAGATGAGGACACCGGCACAGATACGCAGTATTTT.

The chain uses TRBV5-8 and TRBJ1-5; D is undetermined. The V gene lost 2 bases and the J gene lost 7 bases, with 10 bases spanning the gap. This CDR3 spans 13 amino acids. In germline, CDR1 is SGHTS, CDR2 YDEGEE. The DNA for the CDR3 is TGTGCCAGCAGCTTTGATGGAGGACAGCCCCAGCATTTT. As protein: CASSFDGGQPQHF.

The genes are TRBV19 and TRBJ1-3; the D is unclear. The V end was cut by 1 base, the J end by 0 bases, with 10 bases between. Looked up from germline, CDR1 is LNHDA and CDR2 is SQIVND (reference sequence). CDR3 length equals 16 residues. The CDR3 bases are TGTGCCAGTAGTATAGTTGGCACCGGCTCTGGAAACACCATATATTTT. Translation: CASSIVGTGSGNTIYF.

The chain links TRBV9 to TRBJ2-1, with no clear D. CDR1 SGDLS and CDR2 YYNGEE come from the germline V gene. Trimming pared 4 bases from V and 8 bases from J, leaving 10 bases between. This CDR3 contains 12 residues. The CDR3 protein is CASSPNGYEQFF. CDR3 in DNA: TGTGCCAGCAGCCCCAACGGTTATGAGCAGTTCTTC.

As concerns this clone: A junction end diverges from the germline sequence, so it may reflect a read error. Other DNA sequences in the sample encode the same CDR3. V and J are TRBV7-9 and TRBJ1-2; a possible D gene is TRBD1 (6 bases). The CDR3 has 14 amino acids. Germline values: CDR1 SEHNR, CDR2 FQNEAQ (reference sequence). In DNA, the CDR3 is TGTGCCAGCAGCCCTTTAGGGGGTAACTATGGCTACACCTTT. Residues: CASSPLGGNYGYTF.

The J gene is TRBJ1-5, the V gene TRBV12-5, with D possibly being TRBD1 (6 bases). The germline V gene has CDR1 LGHNT and CDR2 FRNRAP. This CDR3 has 16 residues. The germline V and J ends were trimmed by 2 bases and 2 bases, with 13 bases remaining between them. This CDR3 reads CASGLPGQWGNQPQHF. In DNA form, the CDR3 reads TGTGCTAGTGGTTTGCCCGGACAGTGGGGCAATCAGCCCCAGCATTTT. The complete variable domain, with remaining parts taken from reference TRBV12-5 and TRBJ1-5, reads DARVTQTPRHKVTEMGQEVTMRCQPILGHNTVFWYRQTMMQGLELLAYFRNRAPLDDSGMPKDRFSAEMPDATLATLKIQPSEPRDSAVYFCASGLPGQWGNQPQHFGDGTRLSIL.

This chain links TRBV4-3 with TRBJ1-3; TRBD1 is a possible D gene (6 bases). Trimming cost V 3 bases and J 1 base, with 10 bases left between them. Looked up from germline, CDR1 is LGHNA and CDR2 is YSLEER. The CDR3 is made up of 15 amino acids. CDR3 sequence reads: CASSQSTGSGNTIYF. CDR3 DNA sequence: TGCGCCAGCAGCCAGAGCACAGGGTCTGGAAACACCATATATTTT.

This chain joins TRBV9 and TRBJ2-3; D gene ambiguous. Trimming stripped 4 bases from V and 6 bases from J, with 9 bases between. Germline CDR1 SGDLS, CDR2 YYNGEE. There are 12 residues in the CDR3. Written as DNA, the CDR3 is TGTGCCAGCAGCCTAGGTGGGGATACGCAGTATTTT. Its protein product is CASSLGGDTQYF.

This clone was found once. V and J are TRBV11-2 and TRBJ1-4; TRBD1 is a possible D gene (5 bases). Germline V gives CDR1 SGHAT, CDR2 FQNNGV. Trimming pared 6 bases from V and 0 bases from J, leaving 14 bases between. The CDR3 is made up of 16 amino acids. CDR3 nucleotide sequence: TGTGCCAGCAGAGATTTCGGGGGGGCAACTAATGAAAAACTGTTTTTT. As protein: CASRDFGGATNEKLFF.

This chain joins TRBV30 and TRBJ1-1; perhaps TRBD1 as D (6 bases). CDR3 length equals 14 residues. Germline-derived CDR1 and CDR2 are GTSNPN and SVGIG (reference sequence). V was shortened by 2 bases and J by 2 bases, with 12 bases between the two germline ends. The CDR3 reads CAWSPGQFNTEAFF. CDR3 DNA sequence: TGTGCCTGGAGTCCCGGACAGTTCAACACTGAAGCTTTCTTT.

The sample holds a few counts of this clone. The rearrangement joins TRBV9 to TRBJ1-3; D might be TRBD1 (6 bases). The V gene's germline CDR1 is SGDLS and CDR2 YYNGEE. Trimming took off 0 bases at V and 6 bases at J, with 19 bases between the two ends. The CDR3 runs 17 residues. In DNA form, the CDR3 reads TGTGCCAGCAGCGTAGAAGGCAGGAACAGGGAGGAAAACACCATATATTTT. Translation gives CASSVEGRNREENTIYF. Variable domain in full (rest from reference TRBV9 and TRBJ1-3): DSGVTQTPKHLITATGQRVTLRCSPRSGDLSVYWYQQSLDQGLQFLIQYYNGEERAKGNILERFSAQQFPDLHSELNLSSLELGDSALYFCASSVEGRNREENTIYFGEGSWLTVV.

CDR3 protein: CASSRNRQSNNGYTF. CDR3 bases: TGTGCCAGCAGCCGCAACCGTCAGTCGAATAATGGCTACACCTTC. V is TRBV7-9 and J is TRBJ1-2; D call uncertain. Germline CDR1 is SEHNR and CDR2 is FQNEAQ (reference sequence). Deletions cut 5 bases from V and 6 bases from J, with 19 bases between. The CDR3 runs 15 residues.

The chain uses TRBV5-6 and TRBJ2-2, with 9 positions matching TRBD1. The CDR3 is 15 amino acids. Germline V gene data show CDR1 as SGHDT and CDR2 as YYEEEE. V shed 2 bases and J 5 bases; nucleotides not matched to a gene: 4. The CDR3, as DNA: TGTGCCAGCAGCTTAGGGACAGGGCGTACCGGGGAGCTGTTTTTT. The encoded protein is CASSLGTGRTGELFF. Full variable domain (missing parts from reference TRBV5-6 and TRBJ2-2): DAGVTQSPTHLIKTRGQQVTLRCSPKSGHDTVSWYQQALGQGPQFIFQYYEEEERQRGNFPDRFSGHQFPNYSSELNVNALLLGDSALYLCASSLGTGRTGELFFGEGSRLTVL.

Notes on this clone: A much larger clone differs by one base, so this may be a read error. Other nucleotide sequences in the sample specify the same CDR3. In nucleotides, the CDR3 is TGCGCCAGCAGCTTAGGGTGGACTGAAGCTTTCTTT. Translated: CASSLGWTEAFF. V gene TRBV5-1 combines with J gene TRBJ1-1; D not certain. The CDR3 sequence is 12 residues long. V lost 2 bases to trimming and J lost 5 bases, with 7 bases between them. Germline V gives CDR1 SGHRS, CDR2 YFSETQ. Full variable domain (outside the CDR3, taken from reference TRBV5-1 and TRBJ1-1): KAGVTQTPRYLIKTRGQQVTLSCSPISGHRSVSWYQQTPGQGLQFLFEYFSETQRNKGNFPGRFSGRQFSNSRSEMNVSTLELGDSALYLCASSLGWTEAFFGQGTRLTVV.

The chain combines TRBV19 with TRBJ1-5; D is undetermined. V was cut by 5 bases and J by 2 bases, with 13 bases left in between. Germline assignment: CDR1 LNHDA and CDR2 SQIVND (reference sequence). The CDR3 sequence is 15 residues long. The CDR3 region is CASSQVYLGNQPQHF. For the CDR3, the DNA is TGTGCCAGTAGTCAGGTTTATTTGGGCAATCAGCCCCAGCATTTT.